The 18 T cell receptor beta chains below were found in one sample sequenced in a study of shared clonotypes between healthy human individuals. Here immunoSEQ multiplex PCR was the method, and the copy in TCRdb shows in-frame clones only, minus some. Here the sample spans fewer than 600,000 clones, approximately 80% being singletons. The sequencing sample was made of PBMCs. Receptor source: a woman in her thirties or forties in good health. Some clones in this sample may be carry-over from other donors' samples.

The J gene is TRBJ2-7, the V gene TRBV6-6, with 13 bases aligning to TRBD2. Germline assignment: CDR1 MNHNY and CDR2 SVGAGI (reference sequence). This CDR3 has 14 amino acids. The V gene end was trimmed by 7 bases and the J gene end by 6 bases; junction bases not matched to a gene: 6. The chain's CDR3 is CASKGTSGKGEQYF. In nucleotides, the CDR3 is TGTGCCAGCAAGGGGACTAGCGGGAAGGGCGAGCAGTACTTC.

Remarks on this clone: A far larger clone is one nucleotide away, so this likely arose from a read error. The chain is built from TRBV7-9 and TRBJ1-4; D not certain. The CDR3 is 11 amino acids. V lost 6 bases to trimming and J lost 5 bases, with 4 bases between them. Germline CDR1 reads SEHNR; CDR2 reads FQNEAQ (reference sequence). DNA for the CDR3: TGTGCCAGCAGGCAAAATGAAAAACTGTTTTTT. Translating it yields CASRQNEKLFF. Filled out from reference TRBV7-9 and TRBJ1-4, the complete variable domain reads DTGVSQNPRHKITKRGQNVTFRCDPISEHNRLYWYRQTLGQGPEFLTYFQNEAQLEKSRLLSDRFSAERPKGSFSTLEIQRTEQGDSAMYLCASRQNEKLFFGSGTQLSVL.

The rearrangement joins TRBV9 to TRBJ2-7, with 12 bases aligning to TRBD2. Germline CDR1 reads SGDLS; CDR2 reads YYNGEE. The CDR3 covers 16 residues. V lost 4 bases to trimming and J lost 7 bases; unmatched junction nucleotides: 12. The CDR3 DNA sequence: TGTGCCAGCAGCACAGAGGCTAGCGGGAGGGCCATTGAGCAGTACTTC. The encoded protein is CASSTEASGRAIEQYF. The variable domain in full, with the rest retrieved from reference TRBV9 and TRBJ2-7, is DSGVTQTPKHLITATGQRVTLRCSPRSGDLSVYWYQQSLDQGLQFLIQYYNGEERAKGNILERFSAQQFPDLHSELNLSSLELGDSALYFCASSTEASGRAIEQYFGPGTRLTVT.

The V call is TRBV27, the J call TRBJ1-2; weak D call: TRBD1 (5 bases). The CDR3 is made up of 15 amino acids. Looked up from germline, CDR1 is MNHEY and CDR2 is SMNVEV (reference sequence). V was pared by 2 bases and J by 5 bases, with 15 bases between. CDR3 protein: CASSLADPGGYGYTF. In DNA form, the CDR3 reads TGTGCCAGCAGTTTAGCAGACCCGGGGGGGTATGGCTACACCTTC.

Comment on this clone: Only one base separates this from a far larger clonotype, so it likely reflects a read error. The chain combines TRBV6-1 with TRBJ1-5; D is unclear. The germline V gene encodes CDR1 MNHNS and CDR2 SASEGT. CDR3 length: 13 residues. Trimming shortened V by 6 bases and J by 3 bases, and 9 bases separated the two germline ends. In DNA, the CDR3 is TGTGCCAGCAGGGCAGCCTACAATCAGCCCCAGCATTTT. It codes for CASRAAYNQPQHF.

This sequence joins TRBV7-2 and TRBJ1-4; D is possibly TRBD1 (5 bases). Looked up from germline, CDR1 is SGHTA and CDR2 is FQGNSA. V dropped 5 bases and J dropped 2 bases, with 12 bases sitting between them. The CDR3 contains 15 residues. CDR3 loop: CASSITGGTNEKLFF. DNA for the CDR3: TGTGCCAGCAGCATTACAGGAGGCACTAATGAAAAACTGTTTTTT.

The V call is TRBV5-1, the J call TRBJ2-3; D is undetermined. The V gene's germline CDR1 is SGHRS and CDR2 YFSETQ. This CDR3 region has 13 residues. V lost 5 bases, J lost 7 bases, and 14 bases lay in between. CDR3 nucleotides: TGCGCCAGCAGTAACCCCACTGAGAATACGCAGTATTTT. Translation gives CASSNPTENTQYF.

The chain employs TRBV5-1 and TRBJ2-3; TRBD2 might be the D (6 bases). CDR3 length: 13 amino acids. The V gene lost 4 bases and the J gene lost 5 bases, with 11 bases spanning the gap. The germline gives CDR1 SGHRS, CDR2 YFSETQ. CDR3 amino acids: CASSRGILDTQYF. The CDR3 DNA sequence: TGCGCCAGCAGCCGCGGGATTCTAGATACGCAGTATTTT.

There are a few counts of this clone. The J gene is TRBJ2-5, the V gene TRBV6-5; unclear D gene. Trimming left V 0 bases short and J 5 bases short, with 16 bases between. Germline CDR1 and CDR2: MNHEY and SVGAGI. This CDR3 is 16 amino acids long. In nucleotides, the CDR3 is TGTGCCAGCAGTTACTCAAGGTGGACCCCCCTGGAGACCCAGTACTTC. Translating it yields CASSYSRWTPLETQYF.

As regards this clone: Different DNA sequences within this sample yield the same CDR3. V gene TRBV9 combines with J gene TRBJ2-1; unclear D gene. V was clipped by 0 bases and J by 5 bases, with 15 bases between them. There are 16 residues in the CDR3. Germline V gives CDR1 SGDLS, CDR2 YYNGEE. The CDR3 region has the DNA TGTGCCAGCAGCGTAGCTACGGTAGTATCCCACAATGAGCAGTTCTTC. Translated, it gives CASSVATVVSHNEQFF.

This clone was detected many times. Other DNA sequences in this sample translate to the same CDR3. V is TRBV5-1 and J is TRBJ2-5, with 12 bases fitting TRBD2. Trimming took 4 bases from V and 4 from J; bases not matched to a gene: 5. Germline V CDR1 and CDR2: SGHRS, YFSETQ. The CDR3 is 15 amino acids. The CDR3 sequence: CASSPWTSGIETQYF. Written as DNA, the CDR3 is TGCGCCAGCAGCCCATGGACTAGCGGGATAGAGACCCAGTACTTC.

The gene calls are TRBV27 and TRBJ2-6; D gene uncertain. Germline CDR1 MNHEY, CDR2 SMNVEV (reference sequence). Trimming took off 5 bases at V and 4 bases at J, with 12 bases between the two ends. The CDR3 length is 15 residues. CDR3 amino acids: CASSIISGGANVLTF. CDR3 coding DNA: TGTGCCAGCAGTATCATCTCCGGGGGGGCCAACGTCCTGACTTTC.

The genes are TRBV5-4 and TRBJ2-1; 14 bases line up with TRBD2. This CDR3 spans 16 amino acids. V trimming: 6 bases; J trimming: 8 bases; junction bases outside the gene matches: 10. Germline CDR1 SGHNT, CDR2 YYREEE (reference sequence). This CDR3 is CASTVRLAGGGDEQFF. CDR3 DNA sequence: TGTGCCAGCACCGTTAGACTAGCGGGAGGGGGGGATGAGCAGTTCTTC.

This clone was observed a few times. V gene TRBV9 combines with J gene TRBJ2-6, with 9 positions matching TRBD2. V lost 0 bases and J lost 0; bases outside the gene matches: 13. Germline V CDR1 and CDR2: SGDLS, YYNGEE. The CDR3 runs 21 residues. DNA of the CDR3: TGTGCCAGCAGCGTAGTTTGGGAGAGTAGCGGGAGACTCTCTGGGGCCAACGTCCTGACTTTC. Translated, it gives CASSVVWESSGRLSGANVLTF.

CDR3 loop: CASSSTGLPGELFF. In DNA form, the CDR3 reads TGCGCCAGCAGCTCGACAGGGTTACCCGGGGAGCTGTTTTTT. The chain employs TRBV5-1 and TRBJ2-2; 7 nucleotides match TRBD1. Germline lookup yields CDR1 SGHRS and CDR2 YFSETQ. V shed 3 bases and J 6 bases; nucleotides not matched to a gene: 5. The CDR3 has 14 amino acids.

The chain combines TRBV2 with TRBJ1-2; unclear D gene. The germline V and J ends were trimmed by 6 bases and 8 bases, with 16 bases remaining between them. The CDR3 covers 13 residues. Germline CDR1 SNHLY, CDR2 FYNNEI. The CDR3 spells CASSPRARQGYTF. The CDR3 DNA reads as TGTGCCAGCAGCCCCAGAGCCCGTCAGGGCTACACCTTC.

The CDR3 DNA reads TGTGCCAGCAGCTTGGGGAACAGGGGTCAGCCCCAGCATTTT. Translating it yields CASSLGNRGQPQHF. The gene calls are TRBV5-5 and TRBJ1-5, with TRBD1 matching 7 bases. Germline loops: CDR1 SGHKS, CDR2 YYEKEE (reference sequence). The CDR3 sequence is 14 residues long. With V trimmed by 0 bases and J by 6 bases, 3 bases remained unmatched.

The chain carries TRBV5-1 and TRBJ1-1, with 9 bases that match TRBD1. The germline V gene encodes CDR1 SGHRS and CDR2 YFSETQ. The CDR3 contains 14 residues. Unmatched junction bases numbered 7, after V lost 5 bases and J lost 5 bases. In nucleotides, the CDR3 is TGCGCCAGCAGACCGGGACAGGGTGCGACTGAAGCTTTCTTT. The encoded protein is CASRPGQGATEAFF. Supplemented by reference TRBV5-1 and TRBJ1-1, the full variable domain reads KAGVTQTPRYLIKTRGQQVTLSCSPISGHRSVSWYQQTPGQGLQFLFEYFSETQRNKGNFPGRFSGRQFSNSRSEMNVSTLELGDSALYLCASRPGQGATEAFFGQGTRLTVV.